The clone carrying this T cell receptor (beta chain) was detected only a few times. TCRdb recomputed calls from the 5' RACE reads with MiXCR, one row per CDR3 protein. Of approximately 400,000 distinct CDR3 sequences in the sample, around 24% were seen once. The sample belongs to a study of T-cell memory formation after mild COVID-19. The V gene lost 5 bases and the J gene lost 7 bases, with 14 bases spanning the gap. From germline, CDR1 is KGHDR and CDR2 SFDVKD. The CDR3 loop spans 14 amino acids. The clonotype comes from an adult woman who had mild COVID-19 (a few samples of this study predate the infection). Cell type and time point are not known. Specimen: PBMCs or a T cell subset sorted from them (not recorded which). The chain recombines TRBV24-1 with TRBJ2-1; D unresolved. CDR3 DNA: TGTGCCACCAGTGCGGCAGGAGTAAGGAATGAGCAGTTCTTC. Translated, it gives CATSAAGVRNEQFF.